The clone carrying this T cell receptor beta chain counts as medium-sized. Per the study methods: Using reference gene primer amplification, nucleated cell counts were estimated. The assay was immunoSEQ multiplex PCR, and TCRdb's table has in-frame clones only and misses some. V and J calls plus clone size are reproduced from that table; the DNA served to infer D and trimming. The sample holds 80,000 to 100,000 clones, 86% seen once. The data originate from a study of blood T cell repertoires in COVID-19. Study-wide background: The study drew acute and convalescent COVID-19 samples from the United States, Italy and Spain. In each case, the material was cDNA or gDNA derived from T cells, B-cell-depleted T cells, or PBMCs.

The receptor was isolated from an elderly woman in a cohort sampled during active or convalescent COVID-19. The sample was peripheral blood.

The CDR3 region is CASSLRDRGLGDTQYF. The CDR3 nucleotides are TGCGCCAGCAGCCTCCGGGACAGGGGCCTTGGAGATACGCAGTATTTT. The chain couples TRBV5-1 to TRBJ2-3; 10 positions agree with TRBD1. Trimming removed 4 bases from V and 5 bases from J; junction bases left unmatched: 10. Germline-derived CDR1 and CDR2 are SGHRS and YFSETQ. This CDR3 contains 16 residues.